These T cell receptor beta chains were read from a single sample in a study of blood T cell repertoires in COVID-19. Clones were sequenced by immunoSEQ multiplex PCR, and TCRdb holds only the in-frame ones, with some missing. This sample carries about 440,000 clones, about 85% of them seen once, and the ten largest clones take approximately 2%. What was sequenced was PBMCs or T cells enriched from blood (not recorded which). The receptor set was obtained from a woman in her late teens or twenties with acute COVID-19. CDR3s include the opening cysteine and the closing phenylalanine or tryptophan.

>TRBV28
CASSPLPRLAGEDEQFF
>TRBV28
CASTSAGGISYEQYF
>TRBV18
CASSPGQLRGYTF
>TRBV2
CASSRTGKNEKLFF
>TRBV4-1
CASSQPFWEGTTEAFF
>TRBV7-2
CASSLLVKLDYNEQFF
>TRBV10-3
CAIRETGTGGYTF
>TRBV5-1
CASSGQGYGYTF
>TRBV6-2/TRBV6-3
CASSRRQGRQPQHF
>TRBV19
CASRPLAGGYEQYF
>TRBV5-8
CASSFTGTSDSYADEQFF
>TRBV19
CASSIGGGTGYTF
>TRBV27
CASSLRGGSYEQYF
>TRBV27
CASSLRGIDEQFF
>TRBV11-2
CASSLDWANVLTF
>TRBV5-6
CASSSRQGLGTQYF
>TRBV11-2
CASSFPSGGGRAKEEQFF
>TRBV28
CASSPSEGRGTYEQYF
>TRBV6-5
CASSYGHSTEAFF
>TRBV7-9
CASSLAGQSVGGPGELFF
>TRBV28
CASSLAGAPTDTQYF
>TRBV7-2
CASSLGTSSYEQYF
>TRBV3-1/TRBV3-2
CASRRSSYEQYF
>TRBV5-5
CASSLEGGALGQPQHF
>TRBV5-1
CASSSRTGNYGYTF
>TRBV7-2
CASSAGTGGPYEQYF